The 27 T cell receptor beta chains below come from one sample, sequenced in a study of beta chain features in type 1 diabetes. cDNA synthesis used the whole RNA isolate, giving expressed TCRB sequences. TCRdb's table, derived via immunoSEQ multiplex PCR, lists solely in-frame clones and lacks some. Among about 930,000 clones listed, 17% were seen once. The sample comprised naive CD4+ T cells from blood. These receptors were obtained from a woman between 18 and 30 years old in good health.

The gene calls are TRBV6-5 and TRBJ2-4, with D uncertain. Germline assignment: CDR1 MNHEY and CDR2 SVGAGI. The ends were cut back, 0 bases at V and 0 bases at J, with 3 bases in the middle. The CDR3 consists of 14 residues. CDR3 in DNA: TGTGCCAGCAGTTACTCGGTAGCCAAAAACATTCAGTACTTC. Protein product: CASSYSVAKNIQYF.

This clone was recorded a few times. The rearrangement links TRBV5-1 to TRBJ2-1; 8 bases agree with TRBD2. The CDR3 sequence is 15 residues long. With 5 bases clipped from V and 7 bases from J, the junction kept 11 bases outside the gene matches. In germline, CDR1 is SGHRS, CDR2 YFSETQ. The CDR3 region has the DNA TGCGCCAGCAGGGCGACCGGGACTAGTATTAATGAGCAGTTCTTC. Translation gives CASRATGTSINEQFF.

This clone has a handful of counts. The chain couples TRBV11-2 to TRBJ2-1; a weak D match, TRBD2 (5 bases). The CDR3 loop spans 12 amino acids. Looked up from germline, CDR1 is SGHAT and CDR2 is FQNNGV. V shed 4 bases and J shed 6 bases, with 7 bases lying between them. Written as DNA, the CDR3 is TGTGCCAGCAGCTCAACTAGCAATGAGCAGTTCTTC. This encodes CASSSTSNEQFF.

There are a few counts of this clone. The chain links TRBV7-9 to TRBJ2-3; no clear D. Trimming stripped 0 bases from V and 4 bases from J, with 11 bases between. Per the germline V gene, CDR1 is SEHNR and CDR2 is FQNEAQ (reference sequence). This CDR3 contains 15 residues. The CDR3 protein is CASSLALTSADTQYF. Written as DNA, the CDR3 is TGTGCCAGCAGCTTAGCACTTACCTCGGCAGATACGCAGTATTTT. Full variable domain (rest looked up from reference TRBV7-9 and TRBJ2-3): DTGVSQNPRHKITKRGQNVTFRCDPISEHNRLYWYRQTLGQGPEFLTYFQNEAQLEKSRLLSDRFSAERPKGSFSTLEIQRTEQGDSAMYLCASSLALTSADTQYFGPGTRLTVL.

In nucleotides, the CDR3 is TGTGCCAGCAGCTTAATGGGCGGGTCCTACAATGAGCAGTTCTTC. Translation: CASSLMGGSYNEQFF. The chain joins TRBV7-3 to TRBJ2-1; TRBD2 is a possible D gene (5 bases). Germline V gene data show CDR1 as SGHTA and CDR2 as FQGTGA. CDR3 length equals 15 residues. With 1 base removed from V and 1 base from J, the gap between germline ends came to 8 bases. The full variable domain, completed using reference TRBV7-3 and TRBJ2-1, is GAGVSQTPSNKVTEKGKYVELRCDPISGHTALYWYRQSLGQGPEFLIYFQGTGAADDSGLPNDRFFAVRPEGSVSTLKIQRTERGDSAVYLCASSLMGGSYNEQFFGPGTRLTVL.

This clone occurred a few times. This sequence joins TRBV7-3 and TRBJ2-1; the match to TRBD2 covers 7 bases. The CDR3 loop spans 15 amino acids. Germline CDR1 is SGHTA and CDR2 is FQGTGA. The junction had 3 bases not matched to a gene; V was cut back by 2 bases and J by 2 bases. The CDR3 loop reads CASSLGRAAYNEQFF. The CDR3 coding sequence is TGTGCCAGCAGCTTAGGGAGGGCCGCCTACAATGAGCAGTTCTTC.

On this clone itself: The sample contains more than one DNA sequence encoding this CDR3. The CDR3 is CASSFQGSSYEQYF. Written as DNA, the CDR3 is TGTGCCAGCAGTTTTCAGGGAAGCTCCTACGAGCAGTACTTC. V usage is TRBV28 and J usage is TRBJ2-7; D possibly corresponds to TRBD1 (5 bases). Germline V lookup: CDR1 MDHEN, CDR2 SYDVKM. The V end was cut by 3 bases, the J end by 0 bases, with 9 bases between. The CDR3 is 14 amino acids.

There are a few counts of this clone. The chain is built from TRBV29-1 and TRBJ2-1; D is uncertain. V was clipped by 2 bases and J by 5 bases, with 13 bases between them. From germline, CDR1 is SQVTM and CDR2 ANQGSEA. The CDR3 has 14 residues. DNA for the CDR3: TGCAGCGTTGAAAATCTAGTAGCCCACAATGAGCAGTTCTTC. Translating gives CSVENLVAHNEQFF.

CDR3 sequence reads: CASSPPVGRTEAFF. CDR3 coding DNA: TGTGCCAGCTCACCACCGGTGGGGCGCACTGAAGCTTTCTTT. The chain is built from TRBV18 and TRBJ1-1; TRBD1 might be the D (5 bases). The ends were cut back, 0 bases at V and 4 bases at J, with 9 bases in the middle. CDR1 is KGHSH, CDR2 LQKENI, per germline. This CDR3 spans 14 amino acids.

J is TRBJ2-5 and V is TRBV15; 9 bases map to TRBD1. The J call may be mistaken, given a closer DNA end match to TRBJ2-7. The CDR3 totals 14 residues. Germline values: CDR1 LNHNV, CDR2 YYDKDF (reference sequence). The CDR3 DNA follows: TGTGCCACCAGCTTCGGGACAGGGTACTACGAGCAGTACTTC. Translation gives CATSFGTGYYEQYF.

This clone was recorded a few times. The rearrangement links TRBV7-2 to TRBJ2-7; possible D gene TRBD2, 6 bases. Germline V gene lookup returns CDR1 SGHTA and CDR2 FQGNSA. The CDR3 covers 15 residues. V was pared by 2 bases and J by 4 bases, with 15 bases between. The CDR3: CASSLSGGIQYEQYF. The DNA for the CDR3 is TGTGCCAGCAGCTTATCTGGGGGGATCCAGTACGAGCAGTACTTC.

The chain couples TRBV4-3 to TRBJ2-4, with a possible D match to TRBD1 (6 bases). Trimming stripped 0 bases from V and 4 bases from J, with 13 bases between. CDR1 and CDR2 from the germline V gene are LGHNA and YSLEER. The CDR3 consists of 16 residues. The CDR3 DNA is TGCGCCAGCAGCCAAGATCCCGGACAGTCAAAAAACATTCAGTACTTC. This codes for CASSQDPGQSKNIQYF.

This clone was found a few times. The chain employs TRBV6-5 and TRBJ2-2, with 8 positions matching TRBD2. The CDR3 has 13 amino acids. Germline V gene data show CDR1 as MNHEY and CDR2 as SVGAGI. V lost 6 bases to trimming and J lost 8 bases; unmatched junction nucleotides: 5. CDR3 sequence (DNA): TGTGCCAGCAGGACTAGCGCGGTAGGGGAGCTGTTTTTT. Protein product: CASRTSAVGELFF.

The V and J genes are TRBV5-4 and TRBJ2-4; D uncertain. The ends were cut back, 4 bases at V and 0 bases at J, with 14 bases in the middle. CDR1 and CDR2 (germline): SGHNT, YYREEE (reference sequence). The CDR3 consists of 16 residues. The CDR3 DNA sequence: TGTGCCAGCAGCCACCCAACCCCAGAAGCCAAAAACATTCAGTACTTC. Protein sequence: CASSHPTPEAKNIQYF.

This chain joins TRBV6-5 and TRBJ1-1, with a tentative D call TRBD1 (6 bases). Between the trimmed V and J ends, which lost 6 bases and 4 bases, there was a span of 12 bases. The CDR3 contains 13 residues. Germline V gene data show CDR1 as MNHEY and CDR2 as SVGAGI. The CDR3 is CASSARGGTEAFF. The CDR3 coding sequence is TGTGCCAGCAGCGCCAGGGGAGGCACTGAAGCTTTCTTT.

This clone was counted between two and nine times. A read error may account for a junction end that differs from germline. CDR3 nucleotides: TGTGCTAGCAGCCAAGGGGAGCCTTACGAGCAGTACTTC. Protein product: CASSQGEPYEQYF. This chain joins TRBV7-7 and TRBJ2-7; D may be TRBD1 or TRBD2 (5 bases each). In germline, CDR1 is SSHAT, CDR2 FNYEAQ (reference sequence). The CDR3 consists of 13 residues.

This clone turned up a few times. The CDR3 sequence: CASSRSRDRAGTEAFF. In nucleotides, the CDR3 is TGTGCCAGCAGCCGCAGCCGGGACAGGGCGGGCACTGAAGCTTTCTTT. The chain links TRBV7-2 to TRBJ1-1, with 9 positions matching TRBD1. Germline CDR1 SGHTA, CDR2 FQGNSA. The junction had 11 bases not matched to a gene; V was cut back by 5 bases and J by 4 bases. CDR3 length: 16 amino acids.

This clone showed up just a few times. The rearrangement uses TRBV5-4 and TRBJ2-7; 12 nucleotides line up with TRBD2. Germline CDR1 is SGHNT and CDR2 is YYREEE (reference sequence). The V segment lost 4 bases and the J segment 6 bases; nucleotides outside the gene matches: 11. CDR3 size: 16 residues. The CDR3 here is CASSILRLAGVSEQYF. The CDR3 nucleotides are TGTGCCAGCAGCATTCTCCGACTAGCGGGAGTTTCCGAGCAGTACTTC. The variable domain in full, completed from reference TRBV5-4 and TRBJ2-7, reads ETGVTQSPTHLIKTRGQQVTLRCSSQSGHNTVSWYQQALGQGPQFIFQYYREEENGRGNFPPRFSGLQFPNYSSELNVNALELDDSALYLCASSILRLAGVSEQYFGPGTRLTVT.

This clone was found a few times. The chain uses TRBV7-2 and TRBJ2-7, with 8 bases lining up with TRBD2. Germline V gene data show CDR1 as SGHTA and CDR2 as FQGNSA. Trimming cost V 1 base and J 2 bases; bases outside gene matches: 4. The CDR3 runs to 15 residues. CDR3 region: CASSLGTSKPYEQYF. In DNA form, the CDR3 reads TGTGCCAGCAGCTTAGGGACTAGCAAGCCCTACGAGCAGTACTTC.

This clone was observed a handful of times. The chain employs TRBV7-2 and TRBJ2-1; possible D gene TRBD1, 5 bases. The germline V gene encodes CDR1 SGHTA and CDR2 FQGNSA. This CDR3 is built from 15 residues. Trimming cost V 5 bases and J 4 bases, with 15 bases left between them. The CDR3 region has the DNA TGTGCCAGCAGCCACCCGACAGAGACTTACAATGAGCAGTTCTTC. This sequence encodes CASSHPTETYNEQFF.

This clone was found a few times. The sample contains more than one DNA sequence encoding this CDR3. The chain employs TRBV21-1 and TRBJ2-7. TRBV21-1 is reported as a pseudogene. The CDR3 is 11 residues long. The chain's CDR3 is CASSKVHEQYF. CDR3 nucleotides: TGTGCCAGCAGCAAAGTGCACGAGCAGTACTTC.

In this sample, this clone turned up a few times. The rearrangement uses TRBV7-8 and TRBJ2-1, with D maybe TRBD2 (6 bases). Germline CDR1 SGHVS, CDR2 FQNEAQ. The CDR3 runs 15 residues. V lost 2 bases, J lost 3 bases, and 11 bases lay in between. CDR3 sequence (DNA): TGTGCCAGCAGCTTATCCGGGAGAGGCTACAATGAGCAGTTCTTC. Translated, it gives CASSLSGRGYNEQFF.

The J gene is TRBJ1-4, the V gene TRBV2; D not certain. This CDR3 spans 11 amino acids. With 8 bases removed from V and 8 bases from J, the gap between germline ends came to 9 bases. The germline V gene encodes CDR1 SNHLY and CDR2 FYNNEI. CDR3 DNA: TGTGCCAGCCACAGCGAAGAAAAACTGTTTTTT. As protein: CASHSEEKLFF.

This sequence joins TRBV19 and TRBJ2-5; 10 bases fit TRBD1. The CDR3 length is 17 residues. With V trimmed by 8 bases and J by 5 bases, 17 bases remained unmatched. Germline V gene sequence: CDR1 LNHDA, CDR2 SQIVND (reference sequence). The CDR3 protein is CASAGGRGTGVSETQYF. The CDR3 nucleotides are TGTGCCAGTGCCGGCGGACGAGGGACAGGGGTGTCGGAGACCCAGTACTTC.

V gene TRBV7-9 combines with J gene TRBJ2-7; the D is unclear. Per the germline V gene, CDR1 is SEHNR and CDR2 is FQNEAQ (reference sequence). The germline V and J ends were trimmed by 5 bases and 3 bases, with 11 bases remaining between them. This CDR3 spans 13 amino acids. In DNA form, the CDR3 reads TGTGCCAGCAGCCCTCTAGATAACTACGAGCAGTACTTC. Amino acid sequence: CASSPLDNYEQYF.

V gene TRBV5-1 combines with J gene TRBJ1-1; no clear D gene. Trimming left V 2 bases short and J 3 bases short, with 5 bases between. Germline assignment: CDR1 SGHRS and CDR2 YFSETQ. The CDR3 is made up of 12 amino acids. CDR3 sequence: CASSLSDTEAFF. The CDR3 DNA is TGCGCCAGCAGCTTATCGGACACTGAAGCTTTCTTT.

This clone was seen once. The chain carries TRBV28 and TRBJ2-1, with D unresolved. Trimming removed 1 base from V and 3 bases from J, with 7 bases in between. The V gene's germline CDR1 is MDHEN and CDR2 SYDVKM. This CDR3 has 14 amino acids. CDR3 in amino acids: CASSLSLNYNEQFF. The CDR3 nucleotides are TGTGCCAGCAGTTTATCCCTAAACTACAATGAGCAGTTCTTC.